The rows below give T cell receptor beta chains drawn from one sample of a study of blood T cell repertoires in COVID-19. The assay was immunoSEQ multiplex PCR, and TCRdb's table has in-frame clones only and misses some. The data contain 410,000 or so clones, roughly 90% of them singletons. The specimen sequenced was peripheral blood. Source of these receptors: a woman aged 30 to 39 with active or convalescent COVID-19. Each CDR3 is given with its conserved first and last residue. D genes are given only for firm matches. Size tells how often a clone was seen (once, few, many) or the class of an expanded clone, and some rows leave it out.

v_gene	j_gene	d_gene	abundance	CDR3nt	CDR3aa
TRBV27	TRBJ2-1	TRBD2	.	TGTGCCAGCAGTCCCCTGGCGGGGGGGCCTTACAATGAGCAGTTCTTC	CASSPLAGGPYNEQFF
TRBV10-1	TRBJ2-3	TRBD1	.	TGCGCCAGCAGTCAAGGACAGGGGCGATGGGCAGATACGCAGTATTTT	CASSQGQGRWADTQYF
TRBV5-1	TRBJ2-7	.	.	TGCGCCAGCAGCGAAGGACAAACCGGGTACAAGCAGTACTTC	CASSEGQTGYKQYF
TRBV24-1	TRBJ2-7	TRBD1	.	TGTGCCACCAGTGATTCACGGGACAGCTTAAAGCAGTACTTC	CATSDSRDSLKQYF
TRBV3-1/TRBV3-2	TRBJ1-2	.	once	TGTGCCAGCAGCCAGGGGGGTGGCTACACCTTC	CASSQGGGYTF
TRBV7-9	TRBJ2-7	TRBD1	.	TGTGCCAGCAGCCAGGGGGCAGGCGGGTACGAGCAGTACTTC	CASSQGAGGYEQYF
TRBV4-1	TRBJ2-1	.	.	TGCGCCAGCAGCCAAGGTTTGATGGCGAGAGGTTATAATGAGCAGTTCTTC	CASSQGLMARGYNEQFF
TRBV6-1	TRBJ1-5	TRBD1	.	TGTGCCAGCAGTGAAGGGACAGGATTCAGCAATCAGCCCCAGCATTTT	CASSEGTGFSNQPQHF
TRBV5-5	TRBJ1-1	TRBD1	.	TGTGCCAGCAGAGAAATCGGGACAGGGGTTTACACTGAAGCTTTCTTT	CASREIGTGVYTEAFF
TRBV19	TRBJ2-1	TRBD2	.	TGTGCCAGTAGTAGCCGACTAGCGGGGGGGCAAAACTCCTACAATGAGCAGTTCTTC	CASSSRLAGGQNSYNEQFF
TRBV28	TRBJ2-7	TRBD1	once	TGTGCCAGCACCCCCGGGACAGGAAGCCGGGAGCAGTACTTC	CASTPGTGSREQYF
TRBV14	TRBJ2-5	.	.	TGTGCCAGCAGCCCCTTTTCGGGTTTACAAGAGACCCAGTACTTC	CASSPFSGLQETQYF
TRBV6-5	TRBJ1-2	TRBD1	.	TGTGCCAGCAGTTCGACAGGGGTAGGCTACACCTTC	CASSSTGVGYTF
TRBV6-5	TRBJ1-2	.	.	TGTGCCGCGGGCGAGGGAGGTGGCTACACCTTC	CAAGEGGGYTF
TRBV18	TRBJ2-5	TRBD1	.	TGTGCCAGCTCACCACCGGGACAGGGGCAACGGACCCAGTACTTC	CASSPPGQGQRTQYF
TRBV13	TRBJ2-1	TRBD2	.	TGTGCCAGCAGCCCCGGGACTAGCGTTTACAATGAGCAGTTCTTC	CASSPGTSVYNEQFF